Detailed here is one T cell receptor (beta chain). This clonotype has more than one count but fewer than ten. The antigen this receptor binds is unknown. Base qualities are not at hand, and no much larger clone is one base apart. These data come from a study of T cells after yellow fever vaccination (dated by TCRdb to between 2017 and 2020). Background on the whole study: Libraries from fractions with low cell numbers were prepared with the SMART-Seq v4 Ultra Low Input RNA kit. The cohort comprised two healthy male donors, one aged 18 to 30 and one aged 30 to 40 years. To follow T-cell clones before and after both primary and booster YFV17D yellow fever vaccination, bulk TCR alpha and beta repertoires underwent longitudinal sequencing. Blood samples were taken at several timepoints before and after primary and secondary immunization, and bulk PBMC replicates and cell subsets were isolated. General findings and caveats noted by the study authors: After the booster, most clones that had expanded after primary vaccination were detected again (approximately 95% of CD4 and 88% of CD8), suggesting broad maintenance of memory. The study included only two donors, which limits how far the findings can be generalized. Computational filtering was needed because FACS-sorted repertoires could contain abundant contaminating clonotypes from the bulk population. A small fraction of clonotypes appeared in both the CD4 and CD8 compartments, likely as a result of convergent recombination. The secondary T-cell response was weaker than the primary response but faster, peaking on day 5 instead of day 15.

According to the study, the label for this sample's treatment or condition signals: live attenuated yellow fever vaccine strain. A standard Ficoll-Paque protocol was used to isolate PBMCs from peripheral blood. CD4 and CD8 T-cell fractions were isolated with Dynabeads CD4 and CD8 positive selection kits. TriZol was used to extract RNA from bulk PBMCs, CD4 and CD8 fractions, and dextramer-positive and dextramer-negative fractions. Ends trimmed: V by 7 bases, J by 4 bases; bases unmatched to a gene: 14. In the germline V gene, CDR1 corresponds to MGHRA and CDR2 to YSYEKL. The CDR3 measures 17 amino acids from cysteine to phenylalanine. The entry retains the CDR3 DNA only, 51 bases that are in frame from base 1. TCR cDNA was made using 5'RACE template switching, a step that added a universal primer site and unique molecular identifiers. Priming of cDNA synthesis was performed from both the TCR alpha and TCR beta constant segments. Library amplification used two PCR steps, and the second PCR step added sample barcodes and sequencing adapters. Sequencing of the libraries was done on either Illumina HiSeq 2500 (2x100 bp) or NovaSeq (2x150 bp). The study's own analysis went as follows. Demultiplexing of reads and collapsing into UMI consensus sequences were performed with MIGEC, and V(D)J alignment was carried out with MiXCR. Vaccine-responding clonotypes were identified with edgeR using replicate PBMC samples, with FDR below 0.01 and a log2 fold change above 5 up to day 15 being required. Each bulk clonotype was labeled CD4 or CD8 based on which sequenced repertoire, CD4 or CD8, contained the clonotype at higher abundance. TCRdb ran its own pipeline on the public reads, namely fastp trimming at Q25 and MiXCR clone calling, and kept in-frame beta chains. All rows with the same CDR3 protein become a single entry with the most common DNA and genes. V and J calls and clone size were set by TCRdb, not the authors. Across this sample there are roughly 150,000 distinct CDR3 sequences, with 7.7% seen only once. Jointly, the top ten make up roughly 0.71% of the sample.

Rearrangement joined TRBV4-1 to TRBJ2-1; 9 bases in the middle match TRBD2. Here the sequenced sample was CD4+ T cells sorted from PBMCs, taken 5 days after the yellow fever booster vaccination. This TCR was sampled from a man aged 25-40 years who received the YFV17D yellow fever vaccine. The nucleotide sequence is given as TGCGCCAGCACCTCAATAAGCGGGAGGAGGGGTTACAATGAGCAGTTCTTC. It specifies CASTSISGRRGYNEQFF.